Shown below are 15 T cell receptor beta chains from a single sample sequenced in a study of cytomegalovirus exposure and HLA in healthy donors. Researchers ran the PCR with 60 Vbeta and 13 Jbeta primers. Generated by immunoSEQ multiplex PCR, the TCRdb table keeps only in-frame clones and is missing some. The sample contains about 120,000 clones, around 81% of which appear only once. Sample: PBMCs. These receptors were obtained from a woman between 40 and 55 years old in good health and CMV-seronegative.

This chain uses TRBV27 with TRBJ1-6; TRBD1 is a possible D gene (5 bases). Germline V gives CDR1 MNHEY, CDR2 SMNVEV (reference sequence). CDR3 length: 16 residues. The V end was cut by 3 bases, the J end by 10 bases, with 19 bases between. The DNA of the CDR3 is TGTGCCAGCAGTTTCGCCCTATCGGTTGGGGGGTCACCCCTCCACTTT. As protein: CASSFALSVGGSPLHF.

The chain combines TRBV6-6 with TRBJ2-1; D is unclear. Trimming took off 2 bases at V and 2 bases at J, with 7 bases between the two ends. CDR1 is MNHNY, CDR2 SVGAGI, per germline (reference sequence). This CDR3 region has 14 residues. Here the CDR3 reads CASSYLGAYNEQFF. The CDR3 DNA follows: TGTGCCAGCAGTTACCTAGGAGCCTACAATGAGCAGTTCTTC.

The V gene is TRBV5-4, the J gene TRBJ1-1; 7 positions agree with TRBD1. The germline CDR1 and CDR2 sequences are SGHNT and YYREEE (reference sequence). The CDR3 extends over 15 amino acids. V dropped 4 bases and J dropped 0; count of bases not matched to a gene: 6. The CDR3 protein is CASSPMDRLNTEAFF. The CDR3 DNA follows: TGTGCCAGCAGCCCTATGGACAGGCTGAACACTGAAGCTTTCTTT.

This clone has only a few counts. The V call is TRBV4-1, the J call TRBJ2-7, with 10 nucleotides matching TRBD1. The CDR3 sequence is 16 residues long. Germline loops: CDR1 MGHRA, CDR2 YSYEKL. J was trimmed by 4 bases and V by 4 bases; bases with no gene match: 10. The CDR3 sequence: CASSPNTGQGWYEQYF. CDR3 bases: TGCGCCAGCAGCCCTAATACGGGACAGGGGTGGTACGAGCAGTACTTC.

This rearrangement joins TRBV5-6 to TRBJ1-1, with TRBD1 as a possible D gene (6 bases). There are 15 residues in the CDR3. Trimming shortened V by 4 bases and J by 3 bases, and 16 bases separated the two germline ends. Per germline, CDR1 SGHDT and CDR2 YYEEEE. The CDR3 nucleotides read TGTGCCAGCAGCGCTAAGGGGGGAGGGGACACTGAAGCTTTCTTT. It translates to CASSAKGGGDTEAFF.

The chain links TRBV10-1 to TRBJ2-7, with a tentative D call TRBD1 (6 bases). The CDR3 is made up of 14 amino acids. Trimming stripped 5 bases from V and 0 bases from J, with 11 bases between. Germline V gene sequence: CDR1 WNHNN, CDR2 SYGVQD (reference sequence). CDR3: CASSSTGLSYEQYF. The CDR3 DNA reads as TGCGCCAGCAGTTCGACAGGACTCTCCTACGAGCAGTACTTC.

For the CDR3, the DNA is TGCGCCAGCAGCCCTGCAACGACAGCTAACTATGGCTACACCTTC. Protein sequence: CASSPATTANYGYTF. The rearrangement links TRBV4-1 to TRBJ1-2; D perhaps matches TRBD1 (5 bases). Germline CDR1 reads MGHRA; CDR2 reads YSYEKL. Trimming took 4 bases from V and 0 from J, leaving 12 bases between them. This CDR3 has 15 amino acids.

This chain connects TRBV30 to TRBJ2-6, with D possibly being TRBD2 (5 bases). The V and J ends lost 8 bases and 4 bases respectively, with 18 bases between them. The CDR3 sequence is 15 residues long. Germline lookup yields CDR1 GTSNPN and CDR2 SVGIG (reference sequence). The CDR3 nucleotides read TGTGCCCCGGAGAAGGGAGTGGGAGGGGCCAACGTCCTGACTTTC. It encodes CAPEKGVGGANVLTF.

The chain uses TRBV25-1 and TRBJ2-1, with 8 bases fitting TRBD2. Germline CDR1 MGHDK, CDR2 SYGVNS. This CDR3 has 13 residues. In DNA, the CDR3 is TGTGGTACGCAGCGGGGGCTTGGAAATGAGCAGTTCTTC. Amino acids: CGTQRGLGNEQFF.

The table lists this clone with a count of one. This sequence joins TRBV27 and TRBJ1-2; TRBD1 might be the D (6 bases). V was cut by 4 bases and J by 6 bases, with 18 bases left in between. CDR1 is MNHEY, CDR2 SMNVEV, per germline (reference sequence). The CDR3 length is 15 residues. The CDR3, as DNA: TGTGCCAGCAGTTCCGACAGGAAGGGAACGGATGGCTACACCTTC. The encoded protein is CASSSDRKGTDGYTF.

The V gene is TRBV4-3, the J gene TRBJ2-5; 10 bases are shared with TRBD1. The germline gives CDR1 LGHNA, CDR2 YSLEER. Trimming removed 4 bases from V and 5 bases from J; junction bases left unmatched: 7. CDR3 size: 15 residues. CDR3 amino acids: CASSPQTGGSETQYF. As DNA, the CDR3 is TGCGCCAGCAGCCCCCAGACAGGGGGCAGTGAGACCCAGTACTTC.

This clone has just one count. Its ends do not fully match the called genes, so a read error is possible. The chain joins TRBV7-9 to TRBJ2-6, with D possibly matching TRBD1 (5 bases). The CDR3 covers 17 residues. Germline V gene sequence: CDR1 SEHNR, CDR2 FQNEAQ (reference sequence). CDR3 sequence (DNA): TGTTCCAGCAGCCCGACAGTGGTCGGCTCTGGGGCCAACGTCCTGACTTTC. Residues: CSSSPTVVGSGANVLTF.

The chain employs TRBV21-1 and TRBJ2-4; TRBD2 is the table's D call and was not checked against the DNA. TRBV21-1 is a recognized pseudogene. This CDR3 has 19 amino acids. Here the CDR3 reads CASSKAYLASLSLRNIQYF. The CDR3 DNA reads TGTGCCAGCAGCAAAGCCTATCTAGCGAGCTTATCCCTTAGGAACATTCAGTACTTC.

For this clone: Germline and junction disagree at one end, which may indicate a read error. The chain recombines TRBV7-9 with TRBJ1-4, with no clear D. CDR1 is SEHNR, CDR2 FQNEAQ, per germline (reference sequence). This CDR3 spans 15 amino acids. The CDR3: CSSSLGQSRNEKLFF. CDR3 DNA sequence: TGTTCCAGCAGCTTAGGTCAGTCCAGGAATGAAAAACTGTTTTTT.

V is TRBV7-9 and J is TRBJ1-5; D is uncertain. Between the trimmed V and J ends, which lost 5 bases and 2 bases, there was a span of 10 bases. This CDR3 region has 14 residues. CDR1 is SEHNR, CDR2 FQNEAQ, per germline (reference sequence). The CDR3 DNA is TGTGCCAGCAGCCCACTAAATGGCAATCAGCCCCAGCATTTT. Protein sequence: CASSPLNGNQPQHF.